This T cell receptor (beta chain) was captured in a study of T cells after posttransplantation cyclophosphamide. This CDR3 contains 14 residues. CDR1 and CDR2 from the germline V gene are KGHSH and LQKENI. V was pared by 3 bases and J by 5 bases, with 14 bases between. This clone was counted many times. The assay was immunoSEQ multiplex PCR, and TCRdb's table has in-frame clones only and misses some. The sample was found to contain some 23,000 clones, and every one recurs. The chain links TRBV18 to TRBJ2-7; a weak D match, TRBD2 (5 bases). This sequence was found in a woman aged 45-59 years in good health, CMV-negative, and a related stem cell transplant donor. Material: PBMCs. The CDR3 reads CASSPSIGVHEQYF. Written as DNA, the CDR3 is TGTGCCAGCTCACCCTCCATCGGGGTCCACGAGCAGTACTTC.